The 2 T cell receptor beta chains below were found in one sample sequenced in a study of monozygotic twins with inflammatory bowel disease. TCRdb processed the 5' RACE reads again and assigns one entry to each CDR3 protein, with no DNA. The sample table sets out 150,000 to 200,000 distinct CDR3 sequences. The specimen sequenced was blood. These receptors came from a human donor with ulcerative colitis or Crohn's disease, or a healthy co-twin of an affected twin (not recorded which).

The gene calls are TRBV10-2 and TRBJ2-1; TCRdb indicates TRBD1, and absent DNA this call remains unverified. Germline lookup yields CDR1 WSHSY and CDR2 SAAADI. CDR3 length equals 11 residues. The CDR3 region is CASAGGNEQFF.

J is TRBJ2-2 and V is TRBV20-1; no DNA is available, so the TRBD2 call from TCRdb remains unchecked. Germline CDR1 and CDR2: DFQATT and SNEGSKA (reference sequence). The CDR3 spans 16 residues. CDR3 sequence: CSARTAGGPRTGELFF.